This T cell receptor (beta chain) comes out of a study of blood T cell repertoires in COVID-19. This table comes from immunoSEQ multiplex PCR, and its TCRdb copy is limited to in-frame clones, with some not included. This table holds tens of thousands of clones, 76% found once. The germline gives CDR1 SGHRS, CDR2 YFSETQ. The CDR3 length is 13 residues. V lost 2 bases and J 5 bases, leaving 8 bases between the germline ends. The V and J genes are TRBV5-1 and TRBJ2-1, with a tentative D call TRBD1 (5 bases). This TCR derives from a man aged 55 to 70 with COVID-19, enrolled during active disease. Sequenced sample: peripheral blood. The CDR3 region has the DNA TGCGCCAGCAGCTTAGGACAACACAATGAGCAGTTCTTC. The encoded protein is CASSLGQHNEQFF. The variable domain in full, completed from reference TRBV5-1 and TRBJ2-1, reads KAGVTQTPRYLIKTRGQQVTLSCSPISGHRSVSWYQQTPGQGLQFLFEYFSETQRNKGNFPGRFSGRQFSNSRSEMNVSTLELGDSALYLCASSLGQHNEQFFGPGTRLTVL.